A selection of T cell receptor beta chains follows, all from one sample in a study of blood T cell repertoires in COVID-19. Generated by immunoSEQ multiplex PCR, the TCRdb table keeps only in-frame clones and is missing some. The table shows 140,000 or so clones, with roughly 79% occurring only once. Sequenced material: peripheral blood. These receptors came from a man aged 50 to 59 with active or convalescent COVID-19. The CDR3 runs from the conserved cysteine through the conserved F or W. The order of the fields is V gene, clone size, D gene, J gene, CDR3 DNA, CDR3 protein. D genes are given only for firm matches. Clone size appears in some rows only: once, few, many, or a class for an expanded clone.

TRBV27	-	TRBD1	TRBJ2-7	TGTGCCAGCAGTTTATCTTCGACAGGGAAGGGCGAGCAGTACTTC	CASSLSSTGKGEQYF
TRBV11-2	-	-	TRBJ1-6	TGTGCCAGCAGCTTAGAGAGGTCAGCAAATAATTCACCCCTCCACTTT	CASSLERSANNSPLHF
TRBV5-1	-	-	TRBJ1-4	TGCGCCAGCAGCCTGACAGCGGGGGCGGAAAAACTGTTTTTT	CASSLTAGAEKLFF
TRBV6-1	-	TRBD2	TRBJ2-7	TGTGCCAGCAGTGAAGGCGCTAGCGGGTCCTACGAGCAGTACTTC	CASSEGASGSYEQYF
TRBV27	-	-	TRBJ1-4	TGTGCCAGCAGTTACAGGGCCACTAATGAAAAACTGTTTTTT	CASSYRATNEKLFF
TRBV7-2	-	TRBD1	TRBJ1-6	TGTGCCAGCAGCCTCCGACAGGGTTCCGTAAATTCACCCCTCCACTTT	CASSLRQGSVNSPLHF
TRBV19	-	-	TRBJ2-5	TGTGCCAGTGTTGAGTGCGAAGAGACCCAGTACTTC	CASVECEETQYF
TRBV5-1	-	-	TRBJ1-1	TGCGCCAGCAGTCTTCGACACCGACAGCCTTACGAAGCTTTCTTT	CASSLRHRQPYEAFF
TRBV10-3	-	-	TRBJ2-1	TGTGCCATCAACCCGGAGCTCTCCTACAATGAGCAGTTCTTC	CAINPELSYNEQFF
TRBV18	-	TRBD2	TRBJ2-5	TGTGCCAGCTCGTGGACTAGCGGGACTCAAGAGACCCAGTACTTC	CASSWTSGTQETQYF
TRBV10-3	-	TRBD1	TRBJ1-1	TGTGCCATCAGTTGGACAGGGGGGAACACTGAAGCTTTCTTT	CAISWTGGNTEAFF
TRBV18	-	-	TRBJ1-1	TGTGCCAGCTCACCAGTTGGCAGGGGATCGCCTGAAGCTTTCTTT	CASSPVGRGSPEAFF
TRBV4-1	-	TRBD2	TRBJ2-3	TGCGCCAGCAGCCAAACCGTACTAGCGGGGGGACGGAATACGCAGTATTTT	CASSQTVLAGGRNTQYF
TRBV27	-	-	TRBJ2-1	TGTGCCAGCAGTAAACGGGGGAATGAGCAGTTCTTC	CASSKRGNEQFF
TRBV9	-	TRBD2	TRBJ2-3	TGTGCCAGCAGCGTAGCTACGACTAGCCCAGATACGCAGTATTTT	CASSVATTSPDTQYF
TRBV7-3	once	TRBD1	TRBJ1-1	TGTGCCAGCAGCGCGCGGGGACAGATGACTGAAGCTTTCTTT	CASSARGQMTEAFF
TRBV5-1	-	TRBD1	TRBJ2-5	TGCGCCAGCAGCCGCAATACAGGGGACCAAGAGACCCAGTACTTC	CASSRNTGDQETQYF
TRBV27	-	TRBD1	TRBJ1-3	TGTGCCAGCAGGTCACAGGGGCGCGGAAACACCATATATTTT	CASRSQGRGNTIYF
TRBV7-8	-	TRBD2	TRBJ2-1	TGTGCCAGCAAATTTAAGCGGGAGGGCCTAGATGAGCAGTTCTTC	CASKFKREGLDEQFF
TRBV27	few	-	TRBJ1-5	TGTGCCAGCAGCCAAAGCTCCGGCAATCAGCCCCAGCATTTT	CASSQSSGNQPQHF
TRBV19	-	TRBD1	TRBJ2-3	TGTGCCAGTAGTTGGACAGGGGGCTCGCCAGATACGCAGTATTTT	CASSWTGGSPDTQYF
TRBV6-5	-	-	TRBJ1-1	TGTGCCAGCACGGGGTTTTCGGACACTGAAGCTTTCTTT	CASTGFSDTEAFF